The source of this TCR beta chain is a study of TIL therapy for anti-PD-1-resistant metastatic lung cancer. Study findings and constraints: TIL clonotype persistence in blood showed no apparent association with response.

This was the immunoSEQ v3 assay. The repertoire was sequenced with immunoSEQ multiplex PCR; TCRdb's copy has only in-frame clones and lacks some. The sample yields 21,000 or so clones, 78% seen once. Germline CDR1 MGHRA, CDR2 YSYEKL. The V and J ends lost 4 bases and 3 bases respectively, with 13 bases between them. The CDR3 has 15 residues. Of note for this clone: The antigen is unknown.

Regarding time point: pre-treatment sample, taken before nivolumab and TIL therapy. The TCR was taken from a person between 30 and 80 years old with non-small cell lung cancer. The chain employs TRBV4-1 and TRBJ1-3; possible D gene TRBD1, 5 bases. This specimen was blood, taken at baseline. CDR3 sequence: CASSPMGRGGNTIYF. The DNA for the CDR3 is TGCGCCAGCAGCCCCATGGGACGGGGTGGAAACACCATATATTTT.